These T cell receptor beta chains were read from a single sample in a study of blood T cell repertoires in COVID-19. Produced via immunoSEQ multiplex PCR; TCRdb's table is partial and in-frame only. The data contain 150,000 to 160,000 clones, about 90% of them singletons. The sequenced sample was peripheral blood. Every receptor here comes from a man in his forties or fifties with acute or convalescent COVID-19. CDR3s include the opening cysteine and the closing phenylalanine or tryptophan.

V,length,CDR3
TRBV28,15,CASSLGTRAHNEQFF
TRBV28,14,CASRAGFSGNTIYF
TRBV11-2,16,CASSYGATRLGETQYF
TRBV28,16,CASSPRDRGGNQPQHF
TRBV6-2/TRBV6-3,14,CASSIGTSYTEAFF
TRBV6-5,15,CASSLDRGPYNEQFF
TRBV28,14,CASSFTWANSPLHF
TRBV2,14,CASAPSPNNNEQFF
TRBV7-6,16,CASSLQGGQNTGELFF
TRBV25-1,11,CASSVNTEAFF
TRBV27,16,CASSLGWGVRGNEQFF
TRBV10-3,15,CAISEGQPAHNEQFF
TRBV6-5,14,CASSSHRGLGEQYF
TRBV7-6,14,CASSREGRTDTQYF
TRBV6-5,12,CASQVGGPEQFF
TRBV2,12,CASSLQGPEAFF
TRBV3-1/TRBV3-2,16,CASSRRTSGGYDTQYF
TRBV19,13,CASSSTPLDIQYF
TRBV7-2,12,CASSKGRVEQYF
TRBV12-3/TRBV12-4,13,CASSLGGGSPLHF
TRBV7-2,17,CASSQTGARASNQPQHF
TRBV6-1,13,CASRLGVGYEQYF
TRBV3-1/TRBV3-2,14,CASSHRGRQETQYF
TRBV5-1,16,CASSGGTGGYSETQYF
TRBV7-3,17,CASSLTGLAGGSGELFF
TRBV4-1,17,CASSQEKETGNSDTQYF
TRBV7-2,11,CASSFRETQYF
TRBV4-1,14,CASSQDHRGNGYTF
TRBV21-1,17,CASSKVYAAGGHETQYF
TRBV6-1,15,CASSDYRGGTDTQYF
TRBV6-6,15,CASSFILRDNSPLHF
TRBV7-3,17,CASSLVPVAGPHNEQFF
TRBV19,12,CASSQLGGEAFF
TRBV9,16,CASSLTGESGAYEQYF
TRBV7-3,16,CASSASSGGNTGELFF
TRBV7-8,13,CASRPRLANEQFF
TRBV24-1,16,CATSDSSTVSNEKLFF
TRBV9,14,CASSVVMSSGELFF
TRBV19,15,CASSPGQGAGQPQHF
TRBV21-1,20,CASSLRTAPGLASDTGELFF
TRBV29-1,13,CSGRTGPMGEQFF
TRBV11-1,16,CASSPWRGGSYNEQFF
TRBV19,16,CASSMIGGYGNQPQHF
TRBV10-3,18,CAISVGTFGRGSDYGYTF
TRBV19,17,CASSRRDRGPLGNEQFF
TRBV27,17,CASSPIWDRYSYNEQFF
TRBV6-5,14,CASSYQAGGTEAFF
TRBV18,15,CASSPQSQGIDEQFF